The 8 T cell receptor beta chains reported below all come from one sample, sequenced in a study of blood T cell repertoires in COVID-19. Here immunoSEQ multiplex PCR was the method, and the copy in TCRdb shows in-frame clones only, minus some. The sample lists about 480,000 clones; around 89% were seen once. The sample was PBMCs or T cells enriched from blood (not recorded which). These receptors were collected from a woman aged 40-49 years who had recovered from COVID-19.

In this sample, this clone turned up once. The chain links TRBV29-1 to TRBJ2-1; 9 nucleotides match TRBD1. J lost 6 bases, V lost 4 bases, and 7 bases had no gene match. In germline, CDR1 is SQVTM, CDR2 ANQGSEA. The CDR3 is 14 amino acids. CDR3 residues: CSVGDRDRGNEQFF. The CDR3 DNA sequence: TGCAGCGTTGGGGACAGGGATCGGGGCAATGAGCAGTTCTTC.

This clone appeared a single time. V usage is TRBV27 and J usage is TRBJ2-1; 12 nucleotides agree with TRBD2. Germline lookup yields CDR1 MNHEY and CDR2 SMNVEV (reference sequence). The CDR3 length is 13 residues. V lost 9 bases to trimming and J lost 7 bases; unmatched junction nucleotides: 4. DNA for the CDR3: TGTGCCAGTGCGACTAGCGGGAGTAATGAGCAGTTCTTC. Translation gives CASATSGSNEQFF.

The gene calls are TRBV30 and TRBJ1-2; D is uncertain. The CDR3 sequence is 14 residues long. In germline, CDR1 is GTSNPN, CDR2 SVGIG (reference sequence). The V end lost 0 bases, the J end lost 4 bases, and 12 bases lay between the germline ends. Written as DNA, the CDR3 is TGTGCCTGGAGTGTACAGACCAGCATCTATGGCTACACCTTC. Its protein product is CAWSVQTSIYGYTF.

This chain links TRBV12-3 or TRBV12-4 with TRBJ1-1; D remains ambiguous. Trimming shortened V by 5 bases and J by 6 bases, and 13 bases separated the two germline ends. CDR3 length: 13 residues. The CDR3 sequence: CASSDGSGAEAFF. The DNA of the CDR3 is TGTGCCAGCAGTGACGGGAGCGGCGCTGAAGCTTTCTTT.

CDR3 nucleotide sequence: TGTGCCAGCAGCCACCGGGACAGGGGTGCTGAAGCTTTCTTT. It codes for CASSHRDRGAEAFF. The chain is built from TRBV7-6 and TRBJ1-1; 10 nucleotides agree with TRBD1. The V gene's germline CDR1 is SGHVS and CDR2 FNYEAQ. V dropped 5 bases and J dropped 6; count of bases not matched to a gene: 6. This CDR3 comprises 14 residues. The full variable domain, in which reference TRBV7-6 and TRBJ1-1 provide the parts outside the CDR3, is GAGVSQSPRYKVTKRGQDVALRCDPISGHVSLYWYRQALGQGPEFLTYFNYEAQQDKSGLPNDRFSAERPEGSISTLTIQRTEQRDSAMYRCASSHRDRGAEAFFGQGTRLTVV.

The DNA of the CDR3 is TGTGCCAGCAGTTACGGACTAGCGGGCTCCTACGAGCAGTACTTC. Protein product: CASSYGLAGSYEQYF. This rearrangement joins TRBV6-5 to TRBJ2-7; TRBD2 matches 11 bases. The CDR3 contains 15 residues. Germline trimming cut 2 bases from V and 0 bases from J; bases unmatched to any gene: 0. Germline CDR1 and CDR2: MNHEY and SVGAGI.

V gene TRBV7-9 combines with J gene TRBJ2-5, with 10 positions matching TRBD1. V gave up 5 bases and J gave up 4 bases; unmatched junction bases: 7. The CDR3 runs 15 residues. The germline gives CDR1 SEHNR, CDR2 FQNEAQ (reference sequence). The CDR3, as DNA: TGTGCCAGCAGCAAGACAGGGGGCGCGGGAGAGACCCAGTACTTC. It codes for CASSKTGGAGETQYF.

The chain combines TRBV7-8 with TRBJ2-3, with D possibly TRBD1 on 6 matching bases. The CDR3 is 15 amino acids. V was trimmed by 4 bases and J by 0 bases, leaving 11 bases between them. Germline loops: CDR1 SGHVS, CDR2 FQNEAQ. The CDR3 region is CASSYRDTSTDTQYF. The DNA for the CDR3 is TGTGCCAGCAGCTACCGGGACACTAGCACAGATACGCAGTATTTT.